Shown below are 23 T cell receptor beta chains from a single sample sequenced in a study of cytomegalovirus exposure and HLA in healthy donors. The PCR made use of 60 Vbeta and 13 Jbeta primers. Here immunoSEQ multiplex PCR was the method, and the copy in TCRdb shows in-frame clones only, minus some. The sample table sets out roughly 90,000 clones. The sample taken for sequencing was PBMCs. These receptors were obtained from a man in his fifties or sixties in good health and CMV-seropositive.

This chain's CDR3 is CASSLDGRTYYGYTF. In DNA form, the CDR3 reads TGTGCCAGCAGCTTGGATGGACGGACTTACTATGGCTACACCTTC. The genes are TRBV5-4 and TRBJ1-2; D is unresolved. The CDR3 is made up of 15 amino acids. V shed 0 bases and J shed 3 bases, with 12 bases lying between them. CDR1 SGHNT and CDR2 YYREEE come from the germline V gene (reference sequence).

The CDR3 bases are TGTGCCAGCAGCTTCGGGACTAGCGGGAAGGAGACCCAGTACTTC. It encodes CASSFGTSGKETQYF. This chain joins TRBV9 and TRBJ2-5, with 13 positions matching TRBD2. Germline lookup yields CDR1 SGDLS and CDR2 YYNGEE. J gave up 5 bases and V 4 bases, and 5 bases lay outside the gene matches. This CDR3 spans 15 amino acids.

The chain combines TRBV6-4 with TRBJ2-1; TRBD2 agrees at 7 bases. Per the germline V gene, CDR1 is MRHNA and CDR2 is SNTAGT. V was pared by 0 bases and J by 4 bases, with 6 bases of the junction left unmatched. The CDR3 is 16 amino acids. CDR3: CASSDSGLAEYNEQFF. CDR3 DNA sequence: TGTGCCAGCAGTGACTCTGGGCTAGCGGAATACAATGAGCAGTTCTTC.

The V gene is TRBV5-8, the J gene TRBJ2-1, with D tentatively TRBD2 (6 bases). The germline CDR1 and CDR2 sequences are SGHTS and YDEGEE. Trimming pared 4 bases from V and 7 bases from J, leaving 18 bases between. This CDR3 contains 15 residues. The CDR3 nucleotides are TGTGCCAGCAGCCTTTGGTATAGCGGTACTAATGAGCAGTTCTTC. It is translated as CASSLWYSGTNEQFF. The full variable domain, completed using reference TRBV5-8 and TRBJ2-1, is EAGVTQSPTHLIKTRGQQATLRCSPISGHTSVYWYQQALGLGLQFLLWYDEGEERNRGNFPPRFSGRQFPNYSSELNVNALELEDSALYLCASSLWYSGTNEQFFGPGTRLTVL.

The chain's CDR3 is CSVEANGKRQGNPSVNTEAFF. In DNA form, the CDR3 reads TGCAGCGTTGAAGCAAATGGAAAGAGACAGGGGAACCCTTCCGTGAACACTGAAGCTTTCTTT. V is TRBV29-1 and J is TRBJ1-1, with 8 bases matching TRBD1. V was clipped by 1 base and J by 0 bases; unmatched bases: 22. The CDR3 sequence is 21 residues long. Germline V gives CDR1 SQVTM, CDR2 ANQGSEA.

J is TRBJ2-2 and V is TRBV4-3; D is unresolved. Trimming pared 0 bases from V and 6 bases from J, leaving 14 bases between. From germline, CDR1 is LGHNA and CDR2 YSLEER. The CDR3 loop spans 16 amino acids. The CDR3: CASSQEDSSFPGELFF. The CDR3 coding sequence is TGCGCCAGCAGCCAAGAAGATAGTTCTTTCCCCGGGGAGCTGTTTTTT.

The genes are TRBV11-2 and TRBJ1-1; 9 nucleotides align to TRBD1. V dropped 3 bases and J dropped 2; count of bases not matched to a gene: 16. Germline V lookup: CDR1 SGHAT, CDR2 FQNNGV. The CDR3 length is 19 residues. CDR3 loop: CASSFWGRKDRGGNTEAFF. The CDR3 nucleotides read TGTGCCAGCAGCTTTTGGGGGAGAAAGGACAGGGGAGGAAACACTGAAGCTTTCTTT. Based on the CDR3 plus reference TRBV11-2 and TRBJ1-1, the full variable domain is EAGVAQSPRYKIIEKRQSVAFWCNPISGHATLYWYQQILGQGPKLLIQFQNNGVVDDSQLPKDRFSAERLKGVDSTLKIQPAKLEDSAVYLCASSFWGRKDRGGNTEAFFGQGTRLTVV.

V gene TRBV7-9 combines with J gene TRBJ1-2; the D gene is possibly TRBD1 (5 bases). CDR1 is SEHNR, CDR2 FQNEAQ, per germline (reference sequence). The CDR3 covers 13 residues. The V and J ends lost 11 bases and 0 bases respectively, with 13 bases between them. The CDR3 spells CAGSQAANYGYTF. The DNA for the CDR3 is TGTGCCGGGTCACAGGCGGCTAACTATGGCTACACCTTC.

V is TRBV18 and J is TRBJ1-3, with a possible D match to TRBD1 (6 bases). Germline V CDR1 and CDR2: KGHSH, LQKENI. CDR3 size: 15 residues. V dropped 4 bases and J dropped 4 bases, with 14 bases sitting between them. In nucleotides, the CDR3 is TGTGCCAGCTCACGAAACAGGGATCCAGGAAACACCATATATTTT. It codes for CASSRNRDPGNTIYF.

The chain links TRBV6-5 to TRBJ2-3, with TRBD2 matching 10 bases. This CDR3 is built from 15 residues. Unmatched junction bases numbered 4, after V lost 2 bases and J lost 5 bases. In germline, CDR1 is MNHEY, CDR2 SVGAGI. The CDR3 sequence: CASSYASGREDTQYF. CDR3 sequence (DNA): TGTGCCAGCAGTTACGCTAGCGGGAGAGAAGATACGCAGTATTTT.

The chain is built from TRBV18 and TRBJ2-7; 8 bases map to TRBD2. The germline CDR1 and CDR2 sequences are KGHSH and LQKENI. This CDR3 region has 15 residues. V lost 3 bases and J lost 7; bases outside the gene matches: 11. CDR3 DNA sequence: TGTGCCAGCTCACCCGGTACGGGAGGGCCGGGTGAGCAGTACTTC. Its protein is CASSPGTGGPGEQYF. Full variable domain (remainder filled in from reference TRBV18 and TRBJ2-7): NAGVMQNPRHLVRRRGQEARLRCSPMKGHSHVYWYRQLPEEGLKFMVYLQKENIIDESGMPKERFSAEFPKEGPSILRIQQVVRGDSAAYFCASSPGTGGPGEQYFGPGTRLTVT.

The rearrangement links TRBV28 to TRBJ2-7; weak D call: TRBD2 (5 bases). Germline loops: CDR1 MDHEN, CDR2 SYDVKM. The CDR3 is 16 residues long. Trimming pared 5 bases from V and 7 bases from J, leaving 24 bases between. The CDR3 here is CASSPATGLVTREQYV. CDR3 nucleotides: TGTGCCAGCAGTCCCGCCACCGGACTTGTAACGCGTGAGCAGTACGTC.

The CDR3 DNA reads TGTGCCTTGGAGCTGGGGACAGGGGGGAATCAGCCCCAGCATTTT. Amino acid sequence: CALELGTGGNQPQHF. The J gene is TRBJ1-5, the V gene TRBV30, with TRBD1 matching 11 bases. With V trimmed by 7 bases and J by 4 bases, 9 bases remained unmatched. From germline, CDR1 is GTSNPN and CDR2 SVGIG (reference sequence). This CDR3 region has 15 residues.

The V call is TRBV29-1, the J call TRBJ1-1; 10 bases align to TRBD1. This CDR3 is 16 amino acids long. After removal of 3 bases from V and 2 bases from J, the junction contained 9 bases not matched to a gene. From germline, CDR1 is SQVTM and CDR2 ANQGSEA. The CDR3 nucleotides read TGCAGCGTTGATTCTTGGTGGACAGGGGGAAACACTGAAGCTTTCTTT. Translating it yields CSVDSWWTGGNTEAFF.

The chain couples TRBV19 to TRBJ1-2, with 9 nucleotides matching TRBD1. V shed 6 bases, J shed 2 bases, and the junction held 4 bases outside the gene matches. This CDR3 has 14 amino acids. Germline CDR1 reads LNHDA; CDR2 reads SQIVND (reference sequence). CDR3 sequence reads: CASRTGGGNYGYTF. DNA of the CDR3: TGTGCCAGTAGAACAGGGGGCGGAAACTATGGCTACACCTTC.

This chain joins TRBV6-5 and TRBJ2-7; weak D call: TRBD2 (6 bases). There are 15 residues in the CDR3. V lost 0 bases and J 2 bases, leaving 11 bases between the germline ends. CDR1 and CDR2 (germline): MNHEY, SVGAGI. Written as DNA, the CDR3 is TGTGCCAGCAGTTACTCTAGCGGATCGACCTACGAGCAGTACTTC. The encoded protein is CASSYSSGSTYEQYF.

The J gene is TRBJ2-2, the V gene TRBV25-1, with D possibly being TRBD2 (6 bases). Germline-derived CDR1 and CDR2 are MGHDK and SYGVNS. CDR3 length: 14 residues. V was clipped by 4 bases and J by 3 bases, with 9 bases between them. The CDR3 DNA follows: TGTGCCAGCAGTGGGGGGGAATACACCGGGGAGCTGTTTTTT. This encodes CASSGGEYTGELFF.

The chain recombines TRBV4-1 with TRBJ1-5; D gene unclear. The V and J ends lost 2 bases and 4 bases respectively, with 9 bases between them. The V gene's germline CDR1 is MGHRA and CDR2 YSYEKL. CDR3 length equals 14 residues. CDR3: CASSQLTGNQPQHF. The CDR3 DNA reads TGCGCCAGCAGCCAACTCACGGGTAATCAGCCCCAGCATTTT.

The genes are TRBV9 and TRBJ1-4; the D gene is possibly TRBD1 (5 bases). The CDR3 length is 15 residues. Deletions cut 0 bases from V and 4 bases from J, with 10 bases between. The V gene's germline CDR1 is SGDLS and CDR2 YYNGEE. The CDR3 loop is CASSVDGGNNEKLFF. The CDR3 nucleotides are TGTGCCAGCAGCGTAGATGGGGGGAATAATGAAAAACTGTTTTTT.

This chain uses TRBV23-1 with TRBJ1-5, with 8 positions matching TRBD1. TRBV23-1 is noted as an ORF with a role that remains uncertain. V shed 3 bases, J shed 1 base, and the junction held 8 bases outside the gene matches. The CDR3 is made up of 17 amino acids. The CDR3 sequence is CASSHPQGDESNQPQHF. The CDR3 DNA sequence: TGCGCCAGCAGTCACCCACAGGGGGACGAGAGCAATCAGCCCCAGCATTTT.

CDR3 sequence (DNA): TGTGCCAGCAGTGGGACAGGAGAACAAGAGACCCAGTACTTC. This sequence encodes CASSGTGEQETQYF. The chain joins TRBV6-5 to TRBJ2-5; TRBD1 matches at 8 bases. Germline V gene data show CDR1 as MNHEY and CDR2 as SVGAGI. V dropped 5 bases and J dropped 2; count of bases not matched to a gene: 4. The CDR3 has 14 amino acids.

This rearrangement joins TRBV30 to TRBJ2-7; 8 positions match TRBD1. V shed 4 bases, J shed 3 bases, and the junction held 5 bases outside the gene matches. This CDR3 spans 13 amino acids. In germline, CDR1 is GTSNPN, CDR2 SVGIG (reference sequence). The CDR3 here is CAWISGQGYEQYF. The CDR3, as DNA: TGTGCCTGGATCTCCGGACAGGGCTACGAGCAGTACTTC.

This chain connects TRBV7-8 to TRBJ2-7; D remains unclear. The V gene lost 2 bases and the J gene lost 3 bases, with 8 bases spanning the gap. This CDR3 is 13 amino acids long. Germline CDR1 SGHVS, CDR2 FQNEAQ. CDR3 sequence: CASSLQANYEQYF. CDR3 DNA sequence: TGTGCCAGCAGCTTACAAGCCAACTACGAGCAGTACTTC.